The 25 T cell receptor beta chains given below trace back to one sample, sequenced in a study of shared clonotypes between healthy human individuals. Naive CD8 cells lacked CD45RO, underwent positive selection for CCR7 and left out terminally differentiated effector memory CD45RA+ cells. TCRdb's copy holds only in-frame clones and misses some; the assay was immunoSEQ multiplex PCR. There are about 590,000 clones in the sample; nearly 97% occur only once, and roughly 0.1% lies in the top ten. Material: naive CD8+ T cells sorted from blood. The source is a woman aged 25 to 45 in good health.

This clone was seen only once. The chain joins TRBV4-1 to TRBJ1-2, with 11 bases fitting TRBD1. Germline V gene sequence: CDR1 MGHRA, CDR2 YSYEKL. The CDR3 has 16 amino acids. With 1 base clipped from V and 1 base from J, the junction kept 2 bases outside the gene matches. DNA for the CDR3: TGCGCCAGCAGCCAAGGGGACAGGGGGTTTAACTATGGCTACACCTTC. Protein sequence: CASSQGDRGFNYGYTF.

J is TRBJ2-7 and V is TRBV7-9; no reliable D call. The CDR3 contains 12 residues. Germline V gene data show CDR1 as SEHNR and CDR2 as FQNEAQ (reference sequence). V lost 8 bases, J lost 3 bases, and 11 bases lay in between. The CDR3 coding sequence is TGTGCCAGCGGAATTACGGGCTACGAGCAGTACTTC. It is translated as CASGITGYEQYF.

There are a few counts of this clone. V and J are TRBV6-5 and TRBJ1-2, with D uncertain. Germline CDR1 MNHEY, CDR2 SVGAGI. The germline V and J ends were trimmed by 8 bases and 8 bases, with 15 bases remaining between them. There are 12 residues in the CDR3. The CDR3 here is CASADARMGYTF. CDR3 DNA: TGTGCCAGCGCCGACGCCAGGATGGGCTACACCTTC.

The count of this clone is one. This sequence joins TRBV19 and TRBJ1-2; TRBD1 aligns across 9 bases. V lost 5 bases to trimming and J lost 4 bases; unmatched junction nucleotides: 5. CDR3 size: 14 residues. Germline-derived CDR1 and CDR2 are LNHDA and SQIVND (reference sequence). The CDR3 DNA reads TGTGCCAGTAGTTGGGACAGGGAGGGCTATGGCTACACCTTC. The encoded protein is CASSWDREGYGYTF.

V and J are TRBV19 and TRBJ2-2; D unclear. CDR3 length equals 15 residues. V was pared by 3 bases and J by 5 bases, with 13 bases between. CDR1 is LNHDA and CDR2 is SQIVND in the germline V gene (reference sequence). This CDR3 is CASSIGPLGTGELFF. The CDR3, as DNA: TGTGCCAGTAGTATTGGGCCCTTGGGTACCGGGGAGCTGTTTTTT.

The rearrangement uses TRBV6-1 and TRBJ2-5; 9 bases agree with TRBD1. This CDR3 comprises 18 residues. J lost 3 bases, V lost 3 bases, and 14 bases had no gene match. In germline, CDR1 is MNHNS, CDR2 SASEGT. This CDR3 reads CASSEMRTGARWEETQYF. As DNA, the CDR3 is TGTGCCAGCAGTGAGATGAGGACAGGGGCCCGGTGGGAAGAGACCCAGTACTTC.

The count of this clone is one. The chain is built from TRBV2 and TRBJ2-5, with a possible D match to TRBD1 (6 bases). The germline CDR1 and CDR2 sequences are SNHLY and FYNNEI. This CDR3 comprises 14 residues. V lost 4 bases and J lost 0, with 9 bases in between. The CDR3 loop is CASSVRDNQETQYF. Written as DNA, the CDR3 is TGTGCCAGCAGTGTCCGGGACAACCAAGAGACCCAGTACTTC.

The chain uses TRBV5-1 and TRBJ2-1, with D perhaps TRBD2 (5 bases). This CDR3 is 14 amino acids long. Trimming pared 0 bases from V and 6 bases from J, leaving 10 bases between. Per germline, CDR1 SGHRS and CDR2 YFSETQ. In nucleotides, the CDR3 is TGCGCCAGCAGCTTGGTGGGAGCCTCCAATGAGCAGTTCTTC. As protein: CASSLVGASNEQFF.

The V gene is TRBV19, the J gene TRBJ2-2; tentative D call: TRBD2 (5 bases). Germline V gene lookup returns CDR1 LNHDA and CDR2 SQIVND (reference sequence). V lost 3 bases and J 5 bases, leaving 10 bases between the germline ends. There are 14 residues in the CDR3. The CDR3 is CASSIGVITGELFF. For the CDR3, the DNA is TGTGCCAGTAGTATCGGGGTGATTACCGGGGAGCTGTTTTTT.

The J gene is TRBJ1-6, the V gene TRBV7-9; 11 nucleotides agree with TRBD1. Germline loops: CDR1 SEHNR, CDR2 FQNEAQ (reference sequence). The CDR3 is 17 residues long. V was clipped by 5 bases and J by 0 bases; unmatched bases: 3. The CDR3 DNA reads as TGTGCCAGCAGCCGTGGGACAGGGGGCTCCTATAATTCACCCCTCCACTTT. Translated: CASSRGTGGSYNSPLHF.

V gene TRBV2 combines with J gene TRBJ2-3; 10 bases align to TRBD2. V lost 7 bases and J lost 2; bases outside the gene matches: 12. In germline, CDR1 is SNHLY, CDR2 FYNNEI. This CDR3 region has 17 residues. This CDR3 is CASKLTGTSVITDTQYF. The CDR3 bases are TGTGCCAGCAAACTAACCGGGACTAGCGTGATCACAGATACGCAGTATTTT.

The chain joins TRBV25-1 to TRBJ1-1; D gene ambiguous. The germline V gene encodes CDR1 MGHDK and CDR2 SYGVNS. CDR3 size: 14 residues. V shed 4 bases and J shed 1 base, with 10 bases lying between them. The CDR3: CASSGIAGNTEAFF. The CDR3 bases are TGTGCCAGCAGTGGGATCGCCGGGAACACTGAAGCTTTCTTT.

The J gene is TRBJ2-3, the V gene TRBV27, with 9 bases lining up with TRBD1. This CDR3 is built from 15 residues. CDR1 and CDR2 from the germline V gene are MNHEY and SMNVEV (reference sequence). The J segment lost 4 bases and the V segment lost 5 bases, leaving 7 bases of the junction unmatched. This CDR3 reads CASSLSQGAPDTQYF. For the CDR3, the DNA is TGTGCCAGCAGTCTCTCACAGGGGGCCCCAGATACGCAGTATTTT.

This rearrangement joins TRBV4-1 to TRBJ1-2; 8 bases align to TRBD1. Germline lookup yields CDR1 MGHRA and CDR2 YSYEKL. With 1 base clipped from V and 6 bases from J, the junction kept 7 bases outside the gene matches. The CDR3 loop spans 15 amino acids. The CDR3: CASSQVDRAYNGYTF. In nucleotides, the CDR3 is TGCGCCAGCAGCCAAGTGGACAGGGCTTACAATGGCTACACCTTC.

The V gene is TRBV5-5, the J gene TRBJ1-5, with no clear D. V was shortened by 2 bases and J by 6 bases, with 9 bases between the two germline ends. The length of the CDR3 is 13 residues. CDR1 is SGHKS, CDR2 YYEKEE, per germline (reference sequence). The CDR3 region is CASSFWVGQPQHF. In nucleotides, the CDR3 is TGTGCCAGCAGCTTTTGGGTTGGTCAGCCCCAGCATTTT.

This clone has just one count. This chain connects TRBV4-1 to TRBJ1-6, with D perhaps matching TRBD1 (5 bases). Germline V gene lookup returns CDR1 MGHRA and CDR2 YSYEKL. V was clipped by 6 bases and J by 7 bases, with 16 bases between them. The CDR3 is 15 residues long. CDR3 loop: CASRPTGTGNSPLHF. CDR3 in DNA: TGCGCCAGCAGACCTACTGGGACGGGGAATTCACCCCTCCACTTT.

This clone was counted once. CDR3 in amino acids: CASSLEPTGELFF. In DNA form, the CDR3 reads TGTGCCAGCAGCTTGGAACCTACAGGGGAGCTGTTTTTT. This chain connects TRBV5-4 to TRBJ2-2; D uncertain. The V gene lost 0 bases and the J gene lost 8 bases, with 8 bases spanning the gap. CDR3 length: 13 residues. Germline V lookup: CDR1 SGHNT, CDR2 YYREEE (reference sequence). The whole variable domain, filled in from reference TRBV5-4 and TRBJ2-2, reads ETGVTQSPTHLIKTRGQQVTLRCSSQSGHNTVSWYQQALGQGPQFIFQYYREEENGRGNFPPRFSGLQFPNYSSELNVNALELDDSALYLCASSLEPTGELFFGEGSRLTVL.

The CDR3 spells CASSIPSGRVSTDTQYF. As DNA, the CDR3 is TGTGCCAGTAGTATCCCTAGCGGGAGGGTCAGCACAGATACGCAGTATTTT. This sequence joins TRBV19 and TRBJ2-3; 12 bases map to TRBD2. The V gene's germline CDR1 is LNHDA and CDR2 SQIVND (reference sequence). The CDR3 runs to 17 residues. The ends lost 3 bases at V and 0 bases at J; junction bases unmatched: 4.

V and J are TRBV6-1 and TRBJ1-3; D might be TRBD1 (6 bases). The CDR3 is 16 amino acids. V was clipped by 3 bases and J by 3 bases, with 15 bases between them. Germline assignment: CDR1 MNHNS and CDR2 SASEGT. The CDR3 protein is CASSEGAGRIGNTIYF. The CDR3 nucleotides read TGTGCCAGCAGTGAGGGGGCAGGGCGGATTGGAAACACCATATATTTT.

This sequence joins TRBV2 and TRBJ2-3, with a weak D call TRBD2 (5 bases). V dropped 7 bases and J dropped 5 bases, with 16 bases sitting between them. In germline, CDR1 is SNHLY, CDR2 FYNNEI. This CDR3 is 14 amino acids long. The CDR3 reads CASTAAGVVDTQYF. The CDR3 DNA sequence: TGTGCCAGCACCGCCGCCGGGGTGGTAGATACGCAGTATTTT.

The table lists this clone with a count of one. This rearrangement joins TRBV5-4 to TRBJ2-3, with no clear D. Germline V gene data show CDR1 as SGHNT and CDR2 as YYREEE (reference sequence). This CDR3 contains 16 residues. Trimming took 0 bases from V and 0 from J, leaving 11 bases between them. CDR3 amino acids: CASSLVTQPSTDTQYF. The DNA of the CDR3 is TGTGCCAGCAGCTTGGTAACACAGCCTAGCACAGATACGCAGTATTTT.

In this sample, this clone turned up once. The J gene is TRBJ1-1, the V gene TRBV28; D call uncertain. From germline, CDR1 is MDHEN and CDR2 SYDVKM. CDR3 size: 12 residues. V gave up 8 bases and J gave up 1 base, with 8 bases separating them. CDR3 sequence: CASPLWNTEAFF. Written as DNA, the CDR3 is TGTGCCAGCCCCCTGTGGAACACTGAAGCTTTCTTT.

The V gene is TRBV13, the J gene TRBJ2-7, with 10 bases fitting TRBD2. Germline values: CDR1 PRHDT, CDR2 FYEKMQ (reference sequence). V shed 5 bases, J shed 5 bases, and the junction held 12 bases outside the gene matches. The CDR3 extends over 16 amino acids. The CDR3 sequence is CASSLRTSGNFDEQYF. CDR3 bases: TGTGCCAGCAGCCTCCGGACTAGCGGAAATTTCGACGAGCAGTACTTC.

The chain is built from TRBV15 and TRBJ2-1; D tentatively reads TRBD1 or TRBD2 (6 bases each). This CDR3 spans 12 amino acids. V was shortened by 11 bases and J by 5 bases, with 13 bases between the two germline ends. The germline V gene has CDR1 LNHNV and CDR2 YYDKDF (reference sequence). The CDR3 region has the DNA TGTGCCTCCGAGGGGGGAAACAATGAGCAGTTCTTC. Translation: CASEGGNNEQFF.

The CDR3 reads CASSQDRWAPRAKNIQYF. The CDR3 nucleotides read TGCGCCAGCAGCCAAGATCGATGGGCCCCCCGAGCCAAAAACATTCAGTACTTC. The gene calls are TRBV4-1 and TRBJ2-4; D is undetermined. Per the germline V gene, CDR1 is MGHRA and CDR2 is YSYEKL. The V end was cut by 0 bases, the J end by 0 bases, with 15 bases between. This CDR3 has 18 amino acids.